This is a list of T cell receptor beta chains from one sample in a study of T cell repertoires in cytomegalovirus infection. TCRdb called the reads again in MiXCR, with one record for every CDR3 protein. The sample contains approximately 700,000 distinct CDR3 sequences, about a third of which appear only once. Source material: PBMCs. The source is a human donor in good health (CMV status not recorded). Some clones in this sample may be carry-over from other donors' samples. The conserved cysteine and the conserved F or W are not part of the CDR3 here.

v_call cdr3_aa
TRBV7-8 ASSPKPIGTSAYEQY
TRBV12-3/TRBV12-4 ASSLGQATGELF
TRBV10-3 AISELGDQETQY
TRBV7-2 ASSWGGGVGQPQH
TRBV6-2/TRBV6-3 ASSYSGFGTEAF
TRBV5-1 ASSFRPTGATWAF
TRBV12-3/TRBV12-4 ATWTGNTIY
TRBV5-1 ASSLGTANQETQY
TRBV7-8 ASSLYGDDNLPNEQF
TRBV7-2 ASSLRGGIGTSQNEQY
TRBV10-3 ATTSGRATDTQY
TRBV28 ASSLSGGRDVEQY
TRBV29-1 SVDGRMSSGANVLT
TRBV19 ASSISLAGGRTGELF
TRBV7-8 ASSLASGGGGANTQY
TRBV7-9 ASSHEGGGYEQY
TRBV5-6 ASSLSGGLAYEQF
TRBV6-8 ASSPQEATNEKLF
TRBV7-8 ASSTTRSGVLGQPQH
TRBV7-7 ASSSAGVFYEQY
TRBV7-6 ASSSGSLAFGQY
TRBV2 ATAPGGNDQLF
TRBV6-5 ASSRQGEGSQPQH
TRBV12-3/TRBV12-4 ASSSRVRAGVVADTQY
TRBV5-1 ASSGPGRINEQF
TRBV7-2 ASSPPSAPSGRYEQY
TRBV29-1 SVEDIEGRETQY
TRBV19 ASLRQGPVPYEQY
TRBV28 ASSSWDRLAKNIQY
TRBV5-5 ASSLGQSNTGKLF
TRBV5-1 ASRSSTDGNTIY
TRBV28 ASRVAVDYEQY
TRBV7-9 ASSLYGTRTGYTDTQY
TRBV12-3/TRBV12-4 ASSLTWGLTGELF
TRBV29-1 SVERGRTGYT
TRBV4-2 ASSHEGDSTDTQY
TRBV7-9 ASRPTRGPTEAF
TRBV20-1 SARSNRGNQPQH
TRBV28 ASREGQGISYEQY
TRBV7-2 ASSLVLAGAGTQY
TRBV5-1 ASSFVQGDGYT
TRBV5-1 ASSLRADRFTEAF
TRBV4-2 ASNLRDRDANEQF
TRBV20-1 SARDRGAGSPLH
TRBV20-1 SARTSGQGGSTDTQY
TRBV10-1 ASSAQRYTGELF
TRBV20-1 SARAGGPYEQY
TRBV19 ASSITDSYEQY
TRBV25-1 ASSESRLEPYNEQF
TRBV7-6 ASSFESRGESPLH
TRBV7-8 ASRRESFSPSTDTQY
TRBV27 ASSSTGTGIGELF